Listed below are T cell receptor beta chains from one sample, sequenced in a study of T-cell memory formation after mild COVID-19. Using its own MiXCR run on the 5' RACE reads, TCRdb lists one record per CDR3 protein. The sample includes about 250,000 distinct CDR3 sequences, 15% seen only once; the top ten take approximately 2.1%. What was sequenced was PBMCs or a T cell subset sorted from them (not recorded which). These receptors originate from an adult woman who had mild COVID-19 (a few samples of this study predate the infection). Cell type and time point are not known. Each CDR3 is given with its conserved first and last residue. D genes are given only for firm matches. Expanded clones are given a class, and other clones once, few, many or no size at all.

v_gene	j_gene	d_gene	abundance	CDR3nt	CDR3aa
TRBV11-2	TRBJ1-2	TRBD1	-	TGTGCCAGCAGCTCACCGAGGACAGGGACATATGGCTACACCTTC	CASSSPRTGTYGYTF
TRBV5-1	TRBJ2-1	TRBD2	-	TGCGCCAGCAGCTCCCGACTAGCGGGGACCAGCGAGCAGTTCTTC	CASSSRLAGTSEQFF
TRBV5-1	TRBJ2-3	-	few	TGCGCCAGCAGCTTCCGGGACCCCACAGATACGCAGTATTTT	CASSFRDPTDTQYF
TRBV6-2/TRBV6-3	TRBJ1-5	TRBD1	-	TGTGCCAGCAGTTCGACAGGGGGCCAGCATTTT	CASSSTGGQHF
TRBV5-1	TRBJ2-7	-	few	TGCGCCAGCAGCTTGGTGGGGGACCGGGGGTACGAGCAGTACTTC	CASSLVGDRGYEQYF
TRBV4-2	TRBJ2-2	TRBD2	few	TGTGCCAGCAGCCATTTCCTGGGGGGTCTAGCGGGAGCCGGGGAGCTGTTTTTT	CASSHFLGGLAGAGELFF
TRBV28	TRBJ1-1	-	-	TGTGCCAGCATAGGGACCCGGCCTGAAGCTTTCTTT	CASIGTRPEAFF
TRBV7-3	TRBJ2-2	-	-	TGTGCCAGCAGCCCGGGGACGTCGTCCGGGGAGCTGTTTTTT	CASSPGTSSGELFF
TRBV19	TRBJ1-2	-	-	TGTGCCAGTAGTATATCTCGGGAGCGGGGCTACACCTTC	CASSISRERGYTF
TRBV7-2	TRBJ2-1	-	few	TGTGCCAGCAGCCCCAGCAGGCTGTACAATGAGCAGTTCTTC	CASSPSRLYNEQFF
TRBV9	TRBJ2-3	-	-	TGTGCCAGCAGCGTAGTTTCCGCGACAGATACGCAGTATTTT	CASSVVSATDTQYF
TRBV4-1	TRBJ1-2	-	-	TGCGCCAGCAGCCACCCCCAAGGGAGGGCCCATGGCTACACCTTC	CASSHPQGRAHGYTF
TRBV29-1	TRBJ1-4	TRBD1	few	TGCAGCTCCCACAGGGGGAATGAAAAACTGTTTTTT	CSSHRGNEKLFF
TRBV7-3	TRBJ2-1	-	few	TGTGCCAGCAGCTTAGAGGGAGTGAATGAGCAGTTCTTC	CASSLEGVNEQFF
TRBV29-1	TRBJ1-1	TRBD1	-	TGCAGCGTTAAGGACAGGGGCCACGTAGTAGCTTTCTTT	CSVKDRGHVVAFF
TRBV4-2	TRBJ2-3	-	few	TGTGCCAGCAGCCAAGTGTTCAGGGAAGGCACAGATACGCAGTATTTT	CASSQVFREGTDTQYF
TRBV20-1	TRBJ2-2	-	-	TGCAGTGCCGAAGACGGACCTCTCGAGCTGTTTTTT	CSAEDGPLELFF
TRBV24-1	TRBJ2-7	-	few	TGTGCCACCAGTGATTTAGGAGGGGCCGGCGAGCAGTACTTC	CATSDLGGAGEQYF
TRBV9	TRBJ2-6	-	few	TGTGCCAGCAGCCCACGACTGAACCCTGGGGCCAACGTCCTGACTTTC	CASSPRLNPGANVLTF
TRBV5-1	TRBJ2-4	-	-	TGCGCCAGCAGCTTGGACCGCGGAGTAGCCAAAAACATTCAGTACTTC	CASSLDRGVAKNIQYF
TRBV30	TRBJ2-1	TRBD2	-	TGTGCCTGGAGAATGACGGGGGGACACAATGAGCAGTTCTTC	CAWRMTGGHNEQFF
TRBV12-3/TRBV12-4	TRBJ2-7	-	few	TGTGCCAGCGCAAACAGCGCACCAGGATTCTACGAGCAGTACTTC	CASANSAPGFYEQYF
TRBV4-3	TRBJ2-7	-	few	TGCGCCAGCAGCCAAGGCAGGGGGGGGAGCGAGCAGTACTTC	CASSQGRGGSEQYF
TRBV11-2	TRBJ1-3	TRBD1	many	TGTGCCAGCAGCCCGAACCAGGGGGCCCGGGGAAACACCATATATTTT	CASSPNQGARGNTIYF
TRBV19	TRBJ2-3	-	-	TGTGCCAGTAGTATCGGCAACGGGGCGAGGGCAGATACGCAGTATTTT	CASSIGNGARADTQYF